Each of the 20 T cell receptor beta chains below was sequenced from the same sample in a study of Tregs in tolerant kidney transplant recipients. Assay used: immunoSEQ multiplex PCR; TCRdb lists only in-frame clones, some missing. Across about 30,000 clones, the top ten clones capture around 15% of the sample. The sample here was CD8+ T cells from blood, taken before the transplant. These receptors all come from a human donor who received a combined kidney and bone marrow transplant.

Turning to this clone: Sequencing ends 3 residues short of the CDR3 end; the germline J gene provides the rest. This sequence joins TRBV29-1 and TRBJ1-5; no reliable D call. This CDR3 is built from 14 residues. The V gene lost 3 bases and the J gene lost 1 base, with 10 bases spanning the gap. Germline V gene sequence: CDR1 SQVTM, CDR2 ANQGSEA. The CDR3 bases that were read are TGCAGCGTTGAGGACCCGGGGAGCAATCAGCCC. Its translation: CSVEDPGSNQP. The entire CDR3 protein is CSVEDPGSNQPQHF.

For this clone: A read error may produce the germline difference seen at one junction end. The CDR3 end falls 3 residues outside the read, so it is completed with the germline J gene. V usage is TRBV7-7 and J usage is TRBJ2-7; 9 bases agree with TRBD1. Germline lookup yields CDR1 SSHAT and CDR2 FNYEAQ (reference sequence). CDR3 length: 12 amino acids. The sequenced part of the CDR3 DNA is TGTGCTAGCAGCCGGACAGGGGACGAG. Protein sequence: CASSRTGDE. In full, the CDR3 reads CASSRTGDEQYF.

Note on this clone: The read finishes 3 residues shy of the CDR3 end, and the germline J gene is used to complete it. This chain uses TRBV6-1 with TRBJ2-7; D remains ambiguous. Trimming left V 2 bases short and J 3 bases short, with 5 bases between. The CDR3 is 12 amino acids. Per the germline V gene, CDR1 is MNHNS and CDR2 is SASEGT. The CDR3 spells CASSEFSYEQYF. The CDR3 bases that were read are TGTGCCAGCAGTGAATTCAGCTACGAG.

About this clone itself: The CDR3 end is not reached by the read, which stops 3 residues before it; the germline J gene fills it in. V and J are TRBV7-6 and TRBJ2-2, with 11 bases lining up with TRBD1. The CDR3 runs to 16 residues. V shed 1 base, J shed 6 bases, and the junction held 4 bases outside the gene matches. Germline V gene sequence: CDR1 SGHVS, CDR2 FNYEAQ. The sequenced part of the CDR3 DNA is TGTGCCAGCAGCTTAGGCTGGGGACAGGGGGCCGGGGAG. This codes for CASSLGWGQGAGE. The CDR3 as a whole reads CASSLGWGQGAGELFF. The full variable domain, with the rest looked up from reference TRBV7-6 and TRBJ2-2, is GAGVSQSPRYKVTKRGQDVALRCDPISGHVSLYWYRQALGQGPEFLTYFNYEAQQDKSGLPNDRFSAERPEGSISTLTIQRTEQRDSAMYRCASSLGWGQGAGELFFGEGSRLTVL.

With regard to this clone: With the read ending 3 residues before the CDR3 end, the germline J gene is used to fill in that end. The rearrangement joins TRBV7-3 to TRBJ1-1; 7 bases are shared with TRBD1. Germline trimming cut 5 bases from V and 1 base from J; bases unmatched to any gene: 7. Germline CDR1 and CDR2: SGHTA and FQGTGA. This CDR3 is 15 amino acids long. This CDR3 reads CASSPLQGENTEAFF. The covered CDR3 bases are TGTGCCAGCAGCCCCCTCCAGGGGGAGAACACTGAA.

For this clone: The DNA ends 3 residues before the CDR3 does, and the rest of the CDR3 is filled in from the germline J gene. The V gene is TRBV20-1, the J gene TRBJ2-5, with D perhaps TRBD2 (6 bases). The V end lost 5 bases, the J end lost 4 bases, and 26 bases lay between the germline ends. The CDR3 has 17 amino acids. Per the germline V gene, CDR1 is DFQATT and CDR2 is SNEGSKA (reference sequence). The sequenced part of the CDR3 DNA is TGCAGTGCTCCATCACGTAGCGGAGCCTACGTCGGAGAGACC. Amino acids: CSAPSRSGAYVGET. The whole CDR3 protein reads CSAPSRSGAYVGETQYF.

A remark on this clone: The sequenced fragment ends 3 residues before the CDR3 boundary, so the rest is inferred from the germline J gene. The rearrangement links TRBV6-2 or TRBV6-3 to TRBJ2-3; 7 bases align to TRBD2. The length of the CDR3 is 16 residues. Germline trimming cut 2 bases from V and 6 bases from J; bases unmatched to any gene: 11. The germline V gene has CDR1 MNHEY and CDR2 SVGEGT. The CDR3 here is CASSYGLAGALDTQYF. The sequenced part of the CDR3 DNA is TGTGCCAGCAGTTACGGTTTGGCGGGAGCCCTGGATACG.

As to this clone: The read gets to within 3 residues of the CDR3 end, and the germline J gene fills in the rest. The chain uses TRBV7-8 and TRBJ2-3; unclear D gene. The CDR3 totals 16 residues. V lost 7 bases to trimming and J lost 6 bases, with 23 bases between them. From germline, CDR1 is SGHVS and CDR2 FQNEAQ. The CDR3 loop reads CASNFNTVSYADTQYF. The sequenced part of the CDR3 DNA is TGTGCCAGCAACTTTAATACAGTTTCGTACGCGGATACG.

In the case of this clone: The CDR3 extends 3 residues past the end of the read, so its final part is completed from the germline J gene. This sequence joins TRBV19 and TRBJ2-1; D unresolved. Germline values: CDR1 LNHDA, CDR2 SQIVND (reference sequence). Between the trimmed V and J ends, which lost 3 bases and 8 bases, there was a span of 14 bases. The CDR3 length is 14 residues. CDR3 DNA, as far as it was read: TGTGCCAGTAGTATTGTCGGTGTTGTCCATGAG. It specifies CASSIVGVVHE. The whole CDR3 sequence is CASSIVGVVHEQFF. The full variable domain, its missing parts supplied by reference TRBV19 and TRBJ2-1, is DGGITQSPKYLFRKEGQNVTLSCEQNLNHDAMYWYRQDPGQGLRLIYYSQIVNDFQKGDIAEGYSVSREKKESFPLTVTSAQKNPTAFYLCASSIVGVVHEQFFGPGTRLTVL.

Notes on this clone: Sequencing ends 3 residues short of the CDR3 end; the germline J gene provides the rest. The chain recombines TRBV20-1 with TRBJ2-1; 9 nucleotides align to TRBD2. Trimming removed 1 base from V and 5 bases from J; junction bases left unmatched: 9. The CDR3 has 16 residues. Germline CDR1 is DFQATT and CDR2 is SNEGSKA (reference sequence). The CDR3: CSARVGRLAGNNEQFF. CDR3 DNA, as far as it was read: TGCAGTGCTAGAGTGGGTCGTCTAGCGGGAAACAATGAG.

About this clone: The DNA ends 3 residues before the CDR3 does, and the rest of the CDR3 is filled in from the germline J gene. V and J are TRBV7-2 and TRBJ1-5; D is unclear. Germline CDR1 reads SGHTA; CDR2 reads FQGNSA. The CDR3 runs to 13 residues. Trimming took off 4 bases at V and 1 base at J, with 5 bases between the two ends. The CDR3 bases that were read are TGTGCCAGCAGCTACTCAAGCAATCAGCCC. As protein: CASSYSSNQP. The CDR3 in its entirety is CASSYSSNQPQHF.

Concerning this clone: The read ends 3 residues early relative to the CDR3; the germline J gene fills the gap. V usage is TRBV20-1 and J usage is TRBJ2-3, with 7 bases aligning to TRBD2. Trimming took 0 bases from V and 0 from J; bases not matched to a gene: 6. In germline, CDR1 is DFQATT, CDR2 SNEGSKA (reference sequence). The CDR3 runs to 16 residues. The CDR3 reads CSARDPAGSSTDTQYF. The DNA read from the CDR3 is TGCAGTGCTAGAGATCCAGCGGGATCTAGCACAGATACG.

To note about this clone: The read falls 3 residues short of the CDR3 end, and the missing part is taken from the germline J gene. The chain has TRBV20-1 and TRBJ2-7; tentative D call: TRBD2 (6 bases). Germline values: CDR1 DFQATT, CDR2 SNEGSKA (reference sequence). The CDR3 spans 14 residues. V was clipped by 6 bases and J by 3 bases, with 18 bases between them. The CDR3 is CSAHNQEGSYEQYF. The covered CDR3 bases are TGCAGTGCACACAATCAGGAGGGTAGCTACGAG.

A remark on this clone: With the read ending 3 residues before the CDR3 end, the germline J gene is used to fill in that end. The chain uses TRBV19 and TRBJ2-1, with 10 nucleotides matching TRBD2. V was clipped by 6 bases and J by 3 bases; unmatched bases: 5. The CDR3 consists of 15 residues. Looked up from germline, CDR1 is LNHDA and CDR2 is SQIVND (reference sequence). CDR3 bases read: TGTGCCAGTAGCCAACTAGCGGGGAGCTACAATGAG. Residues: CASSQLAGSYNE. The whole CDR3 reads CASSQLAGSYNEQFF.

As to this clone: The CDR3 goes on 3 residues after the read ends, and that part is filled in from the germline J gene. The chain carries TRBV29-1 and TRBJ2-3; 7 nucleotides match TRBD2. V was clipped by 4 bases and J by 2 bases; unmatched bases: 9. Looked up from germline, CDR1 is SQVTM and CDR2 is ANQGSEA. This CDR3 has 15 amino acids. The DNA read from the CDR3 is TGCAGCGTTGTGACGGGGGACTATAACACAGATACG. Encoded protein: CSVVTGDYNTDT. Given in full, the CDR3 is CSVVTGDYNTDTQYF.

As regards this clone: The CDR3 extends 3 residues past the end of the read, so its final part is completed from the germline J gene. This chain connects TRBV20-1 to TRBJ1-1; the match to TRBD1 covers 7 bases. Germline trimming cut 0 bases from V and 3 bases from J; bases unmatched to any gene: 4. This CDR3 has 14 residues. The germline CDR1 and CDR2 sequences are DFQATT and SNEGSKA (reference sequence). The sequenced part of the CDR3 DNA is TGCAGTGCTAGAGACAGGGGGGTGGACACTGAA. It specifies CSARDRGVDTE. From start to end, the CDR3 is CSARDRGVDTEAFF.

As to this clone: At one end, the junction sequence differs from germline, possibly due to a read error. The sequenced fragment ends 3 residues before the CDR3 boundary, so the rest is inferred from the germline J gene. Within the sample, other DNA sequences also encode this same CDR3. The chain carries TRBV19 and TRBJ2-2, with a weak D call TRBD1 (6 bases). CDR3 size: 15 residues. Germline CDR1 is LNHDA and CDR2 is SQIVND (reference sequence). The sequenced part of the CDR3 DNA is TGTGCTAGTAGTATGGTGACAGGTAACACCGGGGAG. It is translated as CASSMVTGNTGE. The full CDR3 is CASSMVTGNTGELFF.

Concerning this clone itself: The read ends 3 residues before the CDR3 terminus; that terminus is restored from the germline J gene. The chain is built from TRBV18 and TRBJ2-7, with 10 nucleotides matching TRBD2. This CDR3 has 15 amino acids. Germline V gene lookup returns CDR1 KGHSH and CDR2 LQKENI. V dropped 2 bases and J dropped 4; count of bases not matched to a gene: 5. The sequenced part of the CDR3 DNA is TGTGCCAGCTCACCAGTCCCTAGCGGGAGTTACGAG. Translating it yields CASSPVPSGSYE. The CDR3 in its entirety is CASSPVPSGSYEQYF.

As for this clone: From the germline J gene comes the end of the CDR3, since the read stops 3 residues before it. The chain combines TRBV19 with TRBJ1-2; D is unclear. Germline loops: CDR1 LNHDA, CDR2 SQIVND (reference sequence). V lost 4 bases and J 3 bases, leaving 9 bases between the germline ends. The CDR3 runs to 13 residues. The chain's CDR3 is CASSTGIDYGYTF. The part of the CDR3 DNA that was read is TGTGCCAGTAGTACGGGTATCGACTATGGC.

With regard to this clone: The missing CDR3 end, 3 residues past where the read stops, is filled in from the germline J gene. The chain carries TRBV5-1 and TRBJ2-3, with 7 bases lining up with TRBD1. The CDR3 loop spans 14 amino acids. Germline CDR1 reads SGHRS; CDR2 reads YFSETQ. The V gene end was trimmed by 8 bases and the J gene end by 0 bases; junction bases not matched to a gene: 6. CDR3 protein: CASTRDSSTDTQYF. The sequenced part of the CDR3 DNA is TGCGCCAGTACCCGGGACAGTAGCACAGATACG.